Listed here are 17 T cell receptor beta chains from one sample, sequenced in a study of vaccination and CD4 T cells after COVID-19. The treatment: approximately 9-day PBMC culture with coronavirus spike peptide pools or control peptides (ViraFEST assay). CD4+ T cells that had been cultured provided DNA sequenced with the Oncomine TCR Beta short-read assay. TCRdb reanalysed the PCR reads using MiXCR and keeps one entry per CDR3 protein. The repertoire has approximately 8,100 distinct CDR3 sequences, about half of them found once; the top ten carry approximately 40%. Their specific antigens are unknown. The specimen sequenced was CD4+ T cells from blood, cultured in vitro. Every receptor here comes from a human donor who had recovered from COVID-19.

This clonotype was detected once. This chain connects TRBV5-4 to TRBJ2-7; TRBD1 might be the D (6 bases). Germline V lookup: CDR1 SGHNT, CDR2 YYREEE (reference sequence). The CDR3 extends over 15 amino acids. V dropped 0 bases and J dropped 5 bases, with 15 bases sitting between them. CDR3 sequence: CASSLAGTWADEQYF. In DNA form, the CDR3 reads TGTGCCAGCAGCTTGGCCGGGACATGGGCTGACGAGCAGTACTTC.

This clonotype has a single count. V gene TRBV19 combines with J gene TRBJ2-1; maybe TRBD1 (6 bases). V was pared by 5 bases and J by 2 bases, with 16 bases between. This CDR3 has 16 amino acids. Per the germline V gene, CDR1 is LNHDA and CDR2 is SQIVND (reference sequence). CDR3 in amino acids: CASSGWGTKPYNEQFF. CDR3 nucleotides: TGTGCCAGTAGTGGGTGGGGGACAAAGCCCTACAATGAGCAGTTCTTC.

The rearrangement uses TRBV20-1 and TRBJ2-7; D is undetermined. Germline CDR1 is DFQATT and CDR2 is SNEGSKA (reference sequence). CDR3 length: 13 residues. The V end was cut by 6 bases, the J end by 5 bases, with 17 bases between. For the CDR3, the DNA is TGCAGTGCCTCCCCCAACCCGGAGCACGAGCAGTACTTC. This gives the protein CSASPNPEHEQYF.

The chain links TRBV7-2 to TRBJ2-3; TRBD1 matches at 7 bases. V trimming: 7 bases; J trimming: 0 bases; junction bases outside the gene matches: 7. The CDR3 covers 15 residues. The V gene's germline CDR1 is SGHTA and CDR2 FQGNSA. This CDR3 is CASTPTGISTDTQYF. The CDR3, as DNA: TGTGCCAGCACCCCGACAGGGATTAGCACAGATACGCAGTATTTT.

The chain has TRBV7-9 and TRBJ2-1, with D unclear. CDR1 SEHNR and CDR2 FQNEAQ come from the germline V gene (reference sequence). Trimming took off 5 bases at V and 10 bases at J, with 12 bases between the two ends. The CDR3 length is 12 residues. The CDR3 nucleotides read TGTGCCAGCAGCACCTTTAGGGCCGAGCAGTTCTTC. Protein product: CASSTFRAEQFF.

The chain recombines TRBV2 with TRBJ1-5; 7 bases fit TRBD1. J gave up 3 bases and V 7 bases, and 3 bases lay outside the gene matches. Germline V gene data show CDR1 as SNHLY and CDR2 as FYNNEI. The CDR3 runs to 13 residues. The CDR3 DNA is TGTGCCAGCACCGACAGGGACAATCAGCCCCAGCATTTT. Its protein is CASTDRDNQPQHF.

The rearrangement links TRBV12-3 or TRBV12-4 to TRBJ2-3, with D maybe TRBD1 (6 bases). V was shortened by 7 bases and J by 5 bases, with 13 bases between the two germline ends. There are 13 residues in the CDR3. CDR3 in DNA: TGTGCCAGCAAGATTAAGGGGGTAGATACGCAGTATTTT. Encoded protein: CASKIKGVDTQYF.

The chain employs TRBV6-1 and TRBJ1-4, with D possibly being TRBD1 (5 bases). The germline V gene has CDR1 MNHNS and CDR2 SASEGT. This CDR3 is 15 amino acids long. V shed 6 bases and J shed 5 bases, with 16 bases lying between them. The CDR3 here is CASSLNGHENEKLFF. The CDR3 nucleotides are TGTGCCAGCAGCCTTAACGGACACGAGAATGAAAAACTGTTTTTT.

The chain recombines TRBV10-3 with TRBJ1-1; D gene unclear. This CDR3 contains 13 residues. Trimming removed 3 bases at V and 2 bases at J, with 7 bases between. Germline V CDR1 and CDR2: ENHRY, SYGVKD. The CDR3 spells CAISDGRNTEAFF. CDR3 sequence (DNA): TGTGCCATCAGTGACGGGCGAAACACTGAAGCTTTCTTT.

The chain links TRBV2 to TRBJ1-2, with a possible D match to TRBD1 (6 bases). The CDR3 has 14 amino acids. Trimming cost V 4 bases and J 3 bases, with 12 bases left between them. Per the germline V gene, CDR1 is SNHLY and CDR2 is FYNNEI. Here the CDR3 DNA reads TGTGCCAGCAGTGTTTCACAGGGTGACTATGGCTACACCTTC. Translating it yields CASSVSQGDYGYTF.

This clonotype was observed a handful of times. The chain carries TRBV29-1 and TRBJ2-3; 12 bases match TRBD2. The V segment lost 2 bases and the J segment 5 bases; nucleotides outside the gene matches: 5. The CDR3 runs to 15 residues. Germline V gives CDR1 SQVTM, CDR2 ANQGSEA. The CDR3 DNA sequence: TGCAGCGTTGAACTAGCGGGAGGGCCGCAAGATACGCAGTATTTT. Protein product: CSVELAGGPQDTQYF.

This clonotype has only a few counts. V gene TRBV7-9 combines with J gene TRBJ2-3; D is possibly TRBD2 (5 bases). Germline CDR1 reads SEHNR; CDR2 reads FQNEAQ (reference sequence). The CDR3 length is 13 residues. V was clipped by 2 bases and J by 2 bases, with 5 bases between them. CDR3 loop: CASSLRDTDTQYF. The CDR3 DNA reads TGTGCCAGCAGCTTACGGGACACAGATACGCAGTATTTT. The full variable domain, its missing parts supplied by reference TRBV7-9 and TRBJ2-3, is DTGVSQNPRHKITKRGQNVTFRCDPISEHNRLYWYRQTLGQGPEFLTYFQNEAQLEKSRLLSDRFSAERPKGSFSTLEIQRTEQGDSAMYLCASSLRDTDTQYFGPGTRLTVL.

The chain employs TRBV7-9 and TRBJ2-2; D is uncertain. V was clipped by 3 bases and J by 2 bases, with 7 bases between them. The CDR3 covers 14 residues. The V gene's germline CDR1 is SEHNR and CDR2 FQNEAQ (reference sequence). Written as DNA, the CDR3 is TGTGCCAGCAGCTTCCCCGCCAACACCGGGGAGCTGTTTTTT. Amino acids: CASSFPANTGELFF.

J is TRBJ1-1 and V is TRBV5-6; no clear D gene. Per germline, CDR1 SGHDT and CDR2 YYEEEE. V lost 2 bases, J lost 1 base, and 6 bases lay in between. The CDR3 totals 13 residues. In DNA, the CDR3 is TGTGCCAGCAGCTTCGGCTCGAACACTGAAGCTTTCTTT. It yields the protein CASSFGSNTEAFF.

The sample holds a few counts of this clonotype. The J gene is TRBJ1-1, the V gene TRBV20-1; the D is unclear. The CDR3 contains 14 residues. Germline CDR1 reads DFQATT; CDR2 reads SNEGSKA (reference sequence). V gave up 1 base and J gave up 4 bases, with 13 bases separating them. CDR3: CSARVDPSSTEAFF. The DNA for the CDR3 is TGCAGTGCTAGAGTGGACCCTTCGAGCACTGAAGCTTTCTTT.

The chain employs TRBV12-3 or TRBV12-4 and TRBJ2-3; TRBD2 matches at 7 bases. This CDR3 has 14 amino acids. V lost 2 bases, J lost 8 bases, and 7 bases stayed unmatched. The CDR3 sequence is CASSLWEGRSTQYF. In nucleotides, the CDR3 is TGTGCCAGCAGTTTATGGGAGGGGCGAAGTACGCAGTATTTT.

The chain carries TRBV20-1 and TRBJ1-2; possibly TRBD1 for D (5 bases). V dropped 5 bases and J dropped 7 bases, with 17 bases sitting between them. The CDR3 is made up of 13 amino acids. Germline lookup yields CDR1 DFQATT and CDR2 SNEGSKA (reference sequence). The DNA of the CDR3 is TGCAGTGCTCTGATTGCACGGGACCCTGGCTACACCTTC. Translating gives CSALIARDPGYTF.